This TCR beta chain was found in a study of post-analysis software for immune sequencing data. V was trimmed by 0 bases and J by 7 bases, leaving 14 bases between them. This CDR3 comprises 15 residues. Germline CDR1 and CDR2: SGHRS and YFSETQ. Unique-molecular-identifier-tagged TCR beta cDNA libraries were used. TCRdb reprocessed the PCR reads via MiXCR and lists one record per CDR3 protein. The table includes a few hundred thousand distinct CDR3 sequences, roughly 38% detected once. Study observations and caveats: Roughly 5 TRBV segments, TRBV5-6, TRBV5-1 and TRBV20-1 among them, were found more frequent in patients than controls. Controls showed significantly higher normalized Chao1 diversity than did multiple sclerosis patients.

This clonotype was seen at least ten times. Its antigen is still unknown. The source is a girl between 5 and 17 years old with multiple sclerosis. Sequencing used blood. The chain has TRBV5-1 and TRBJ2-1, with D perhaps matching TRBD1 (5 bases). CDR3 nucleotides: TGCGCCAGCAGCTTGGGCTGGGGCATACGGAATGAGCAGTTCTTC. Protein: CASSLGWGIRNEQFF.